This T cell receptor beta chain emerged from a study of CXCR3-negative and CXCR3-positive naive CD8 T cells. General observations from the study: Compared with CXCR3-negative naive cells, CXCR3-positive naive cells showed more hydrophobic TRB CDR3s.

Notes on this clonotype: The antigen is unknown.

This CDR3 region has 17 residues. The germline V gene has CDR1 LGHDT and CDR2 YNNKEL (reference sequence). It was by 5' RACE with UMI labels that the TRB cDNA libraries were prepared. TCRdb derives one entry per CDR3 protein from the 5' RACE reads, leaving out DNA. This specimen shows roughly 80,000 distinct CDR3 sequences; the ten leading clones hold roughly 0.64%. This chain connects TRBV3-1 to TRBJ2-1; TCRdb reports TRBD1, a call that lacks DNA to check it against. The TCR sequence derives from a human donor in good health. Some clones in this sample may be carry-over from other donors' samples. The sample taken for sequencing was naive CXCR3+ CD8+ T cells from blood. Subset noted: CD45RO-CCR7+CD27+CD95- naive CD8+ T cells expressing CXCR3 (TNR3+). The CDR3 here is CASSQDQRGPSYNEQFF.